These T cell receptor beta chains were read from a single sample in a study of early T cells in non-severe SARS-CoV-2 infection. Using its own MiXCR run on the 5' RACE reads, TCRdb lists one record per CDR3 protein. The data contain fewer than 50,000 distinct CDR3 sequences, approximately 6.1% of them singletons. The material sequenced was whole blood. These receptors all come from an adult who was a healthcare worker with PCR-confirmed SARS-CoV-2 infection or an uninfected control (not recorded which). Both conserved end residues are part of each CDR3. The D gene is left open where the match is weak. Clone size is not always given. Where it is, it says once, few, many or a class for expanded clones.

V gene	clone size	D gene	J gene	CDR3 DNA	CDR3 protein
TRBV5-5	many	NA	TRBJ1-5	TGTGCCAGCAGCTTGGGAACGAGCAATCAGCCCCAGCATTTT	CASSLGTSNQPQHF
TRBV5-6	many	TRBD1	TRBJ2-2	TGTGCCAGCAGCTTCCAGGGGGCGACCGGGGAGCTGTTTTTT	CASSFQGATGELFF
TRBV27	many	NA	TRBJ2-7	TGTGCCAGCGGCCGGACCATCGCCTACGAGCAGTACTTC	CASGRTIAYEQYF
TRBV5-1	many	TRBD1	TRBJ2-7	TGCGCCAGCAGCACAGGACAGGGGCCGAACGAGCAGTACTTC	CASSTGQGPNEQYF
TRBV11-2	NA	TRBD2	TRBJ2-5	TGTGCCAGCAGCCCCTGGGGGGGTTTCCAAGAGACCCAGTACTTC	CASSPWGGFQETQYF
TRBV5-5	NA	TRBD2	TRBJ2-2	TGTGCCAGCAGCTTGGGGCTAGCGGCGAACACCGGGGAGCTGTTTTTT	CASSLGLAANTGELFF
TRBV20-1	many	NA	TRBJ2-7	TGCAGTGAACTGCTTCTGACCGAGCAGTACTTC	CSELLLTEQYF
TRBV3-1	few	NA	TRBJ1-4	TGTGCCAGCAGCCAAAGGTTGGGGGAAAAACTGTTTTTT	CASSQRLGEKLFF
TRBV7-9	many	NA	TRBJ2-2	TGTGCCAGCACCCTGACCCACACCGGGGAGCTGTTTTTT	CASTLTHTGELFF
TRBV20-1	many	TRBD1	TRBJ1-2	TGCAGTGCCCCCGGGACAGGGGCGATAAACTATGGCTACACCTTC	CSAPGTGAINYGYTF
TRBV5-1	NA	TRBD1	TRBJ1-3	TGCGCCAGCAGCAGGACAGGGCTTGGCGCTGGAAACACCATATATTTT	CASSRTGLGAGNTIYF
TRBV27	many	NA	TRBJ2-7	TGTGCCAGCAGTTCGCGTCAGGGATACGGGCAGTACTTC	CASSSRQGYGQYF
TRBV19	many	TRBD2	TRBJ2-6	TGTGCCAGTAGTCCAAAGGGACTAGCGGGGGCGGAATCTGGGGCCAACGTCCTGACTTTC	CASSPKGLAGAESGANVLTF
TRBV28	many	NA	TRBJ2-1	TGTGCCAGCAGTTTACGCGGGAATGAGCAGTTCTTC	CASSLRGNEQFF
TRBV7-2	many	NA	TRBJ2-1	TGTGCCAGCAGCTCCCGGGCCTCCTACAATGAGCAGTTCTTC	CASSSRASYNEQFF
TRBV6-5	few	NA	TRBJ2-1	TGTGCCAGCAGTTACGGGGCAGGGCCACCATACAATGAGCAGTTCTTC	CASSYGAGPPYNEQFF
TRBV20-1	many	NA	TRBJ2-7	TGCAGTGCCCGAGCGTTATCCTACGAGCAGTACTTC	CSARALSYEQYF
TRBV6-4	many	NA	TRBJ1-6	TGTGCCAGCAGTGACTCAGAGGGCTCACCCCTCCACTTT	CASSDSEGSPLHF
TRBV19	NA	NA	TRBJ1-6	TGTGCCAGTAAACAGGGTTTCAGCTCACCCCTCCACTTT	CASKQGFSSPLHF
TRBV5-6	NA	TRBD1	TRBJ2-3	TGTGCCAGCAGCTCTAGCCAGGGGGCAATTGTTACGCAGTATTTT	CASSSSQGAIVTQYF
TRBV18	many	NA	TRBJ2-3	TGTGCCAGCTCACCGGGACTGCAAGGCACAGATACGCAGTATTTT	CASSPGLQGTDTQYF
TRBV6-5	NA	NA	TRBJ1-4	TGTGCCAGCAGTCCAGGGGCAAGGGGCAATGAAAAACTGTTTTTT	CASSPGARGNEKLFF
TRBV5-5	NA	NA	TRBJ1-6	TGTGCCAGCAGCTTGGTTCAGGGGCATAATTCACCCCTCCACTTT	CASSLVQGHNSPLHF
TRBV19	many	TRBD2	TRBJ2-3	TGTGCCAGTAGTAACCAGCGGGGTACAGATACGCAGTATTTT	CASSNQRGTDTQYF
TRBV7-3	many	TRBD1	TRBJ2-3	TGTGCCAGCAGCTTAGGGGACAGGGATGCGGATACGCAGTATTTT	CASSLGDRDADTQYF
TRBV12-3/TRBV12-4	many	TRBD2	TRBJ2-1	TGTGCCAGCAGTTTCGTACTAGCGATAATAGACAATGAGCAGTTCTTC	CASSFVLAIIDNEQFF
TRBV2	many	NA	TRBJ1-5	TGTGCCAGCAGTGAAGTGGAGCTTAGCAATCAGCCCCAGCATTTT	CASSEVELSNQPQHF
TRBV6-2/TRBV6-3	many	NA	TRBJ2-7	TGTGCCAGCAGTTACGGTACAGACTCCTACGAGCAGTACTTC	CASSYGTDSYEQYF
TRBV18	NA	TRBD1	TRBJ2-6	TGTGCCAGCTCATCCTCCCTTGGACAGGGCAACGTCCTGACTTTC	CASSSSLGQGNVLTF
TRBV14	few	NA	TRBJ2-7	TGTGCCAGCAGCCCTTCCGCACTCGAGCAGTACTTC	CASSPSALEQYF
TRBV7-2	few	NA	TRBJ2-3	TGTGCCAGCAGCTTAGTCAGGTCAGACTTAAGCACAGATACGCAGTATTTT	CASSLVRSDLSTDTQYF
TRBV24-1	few	NA	TRBJ2-2	TGTGCCACCAGTGAACCCCCAGGGAGAGGTAACACCGGGGAGCTGTTTTTT	CATSEPPGRGNTGELFF
TRBV29-1	many	TRBD1	TRBJ2-7	TGCAGCGTTGAAGATGCTACGAAAGACAGGGGGCCCTACGAGCAGTACTTC	CSVEDATKDRGPYEQYF
TRBV6-1	many	TRBD2	TRBJ2-5	TGTGCCAGCAGTCCCCAGCCGGGGGGACAAGAGACCCAGTACTTC	CASSPQPGGQETQYF
TRBV7-8	many	NA	TRBJ2-7	TGTGCCAGCAGCTTGGTTCTGGGACGGAACTCCTACGAGCAGTACTTC	CASSLVLGRNSYEQYF
TRBV9	few	TRBD1	TRBJ2-7	TGTGCCAGCAGCCCCCGACAGGGGGTGAGTCTTCGCTACGAGCAGTACTTC	CASSPRQGVSLRYEQYF
TRBV19	many	NA	TRBJ1-2	TGTGCCAGTAGTGTCCAGACCTACTATGGCTACACCTTC	CASSVQTYYGYTF